The 31 T cell receptor beta chains in this list originate from one sample, sequenced in a study of blood T cell repertoires in COVID-19. Assay: immunoSEQ multiplex PCR; the TCRdb copy retains only in-frame clones and omits some. The sample shows about 230,000 clones, 83% of them seen only once. Material: peripheral blood. The receptors derive from a woman between 45 and 65 years old with acute or convalescent COVID-19.

The chain recombines TRBV4-2 with TRBJ2-1; tentatively, D is TRBD1 (6 bases). The CDR3 loop spans 13 amino acids. V shed 4 bases and J shed 9 bases, with 13 bases lying between them. CDR1 is LGHNA and CDR2 is YNFKEQ in the germline V gene. CDR3 residues: CASSRQAAVEQFF. CDR3 sequence (DNA): TGTGCCAGCAGCCGACAGGCGGCTGTTGAGCAGTTCTTC.

The chain employs TRBV3-1 (or the pseudogene TRBV3-2) and TRBJ2-4; 7 bases fit TRBD2. This CDR3 comprises 15 residues. J lost 0 bases, V lost 3 bases, and 2 bases had no gene match. CDR1 is LGHDT, CDR2 YNNKEL, per germline (reference sequence). The CDR3 DNA sequence: TGTGCCAGCAGCCATGGGGGGGTAGCCAAAAACATTCAGTACTTC. This encodes CASSHGGVAKNIQYF.

This sequence joins TRBV4-3 and TRBJ2-7; D perhaps matches TRBD1 (5 bases). CDR3 length equals 13 residues. Trimming took off 3 bases at V and 6 bases at J, with 12 bases between the two ends. Germline V gene lookup returns CDR1 LGHNA and CDR2 YSLEER. CDR3 nucleotide sequence: TGCGCCAGCAGCCATGTCGGCCAGGGCGAGCAGTACTTC. This translates into CASSHVGQGEQYF.

The V and J genes are TRBV28 and TRBJ1-5; 7 bases map to TRBD1. The CDR3 sequence is 15 residues long. V shed 3 bases and J 5 bases; nucleotides not matched to a gene: 7. In germline, CDR1 is MDHEN, CDR2 SYDVKM. Written as DNA, the CDR3 is TGTGCCAGCAGTTTGACAGGGAAAAGGGATCAGCCCCAGCATTTT. This gives the protein CASSLTGKRDQPQHF.

The chain is built from TRBV19 and TRBJ2-3, with TRBD2 matching over 10 bases. J lost 5 bases, V lost 4 bases, and 12 bases had no gene match. Germline CDR1 reads LNHDA; CDR2 reads SQIVND (reference sequence). The CDR3 extends over 17 amino acids. CDR3 DNA sequence: TGTGCCAGTAGTACCTCCCATAGCGGGGGGAGGGAAGATACGCAGTATTTT. Translation: CASSTSHSGGREDTQYF.

The genes are TRBV5-1 and TRBJ1-2, with TRBD1 identical over 9 bases. The CDR3 covers 15 residues. Germline CDR1 is SGHRS and CDR2 is YFSETQ. The J segment lost 5 bases and the V segment lost 4 bases, leaving 9 bases of the junction unmatched. The CDR3: CASSGGGQGFYGYTF. The CDR3 nucleotides are TGCGCCAGCAGCGGAGGGGGACAGGGTTTTTATGGCTACACCTTC.

This clone was found once. In DNA form, the CDR3 reads TGTGCCAGCAGCGTAGGGCTAGCGGGAGCGGGCACCGGGGAGCTGTTTTTT. Translated, it gives CASSVGLAGAGTGELFF. The V gene is TRBV9, the J gene TRBJ2-2; 10 bases match TRBD2. Germline V CDR1 and CDR2: SGDLS, YYNGEE. The CDR3 extends over 17 amino acids. Trimming took 0 bases from V and 4 from J; bases not matched to a gene: 6.

The chain has TRBV7-2 and TRBJ1-1; no firm D call. The V end lost 2 bases, the J end lost 4 bases, and 14 bases lay between the germline ends. The germline gives CDR1 SGHTA, CDR2 FQGNSA. This CDR3 has 15 residues. The CDR3 DNA sequence: TGTGCCAGCAGCTTATTGGCACAGTTGAGCACTGAAGCTTTCTTT. Residues: CASSLLAQLSTEAFF.

The chain couples TRBV3-1 (or the pseudogene TRBV3-2) to TRBJ1-6; D unresolved. Germline CDR1 is LGHDT and CDR2 is YNNKEL (reference sequence). Trimming pared 2 bases from V and 5 bases from J, leaving 10 bases between. This CDR3 comprises 15 residues. The DNA of the CDR3 is TGTGCCAGCAGCCAAACGGGTCCGGATAATTCACCCCTCCACTTT. Amino acids: CASSQTGPDNSPLHF.

The chain has TRBV19 and TRBJ1-5; D perhaps matches TRBD1 (6 bases). Germline CDR1 LNHDA, CDR2 SQIVND (reference sequence). CDR3 size: 14 residues. Trimming removed 10 bases from V and 6 bases from J, with 19 bases in between. The DNA of the CDR3 is TGTGCCACCGGAAATCACAGGGTGGGTCAGCCCCAGCATTTT. Residues: CATGNHRVGQPQHF.

This rearrangement joins TRBV5-1 to TRBJ1-6, with D maybe TRBD1 (6 bases). Germline V gives CDR1 SGHRS, CDR2 YFSETQ. Trimming took off 2 bases at V and 8 bases at J, with 8 bases between the two ends. This CDR3 is built from 13 residues. CDR3 bases: TGCGCCAGCAGCTTTGGGGGCGATTCACCCCTCCACTTT. Translated: CASSFGGDSPLHF.

The V gene is TRBV4-2, the J gene TRBJ2-7; TRBD2 matches 11 bases. The V and J ends lost 0 bases and 1 base, in that order; junction bases with no gene match: 14. CDR1 is LGHNA, CDR2 YNFKEQ, per germline. The CDR3 extends over 20 amino acids. The CDR3 DNA reads as TGTGCCAGCAGCCAAGAAAGTCAGGGGTCGGGACTAGCGGAGTCCTACGAGCAGTACTTC. Translating it yields CASSQESQGSGLAESYEQYF.

There are a few counts of this clone. This sequence joins TRBV29-1 and TRBJ2-7; 10 bases fit TRBD1. J gave up 6 bases and V 7 bases, and 18 bases lay outside the gene matches. Germline V gene sequence: CDR1 SQVTM, CDR2 ANQGSEA. The CDR3 consists of 16 residues. In DNA form, the CDR3 reads TGCAGCGGCGTAGGGACAGGGGACAACGGCCGGGTCGAGCAGTACTTC. Its protein is CSGVGTGDNGRVEQYF.

This CDR3 is CATGDHRSGNTIYF. In DNA, the CDR3 is TGTGCCACGGGAGACCATCGATCTGGAAACACCATATATTTT. The gene calls are TRBV10-3 and TRBJ1-3; no clear D gene. Trimming stripped 10 bases from V and 1 base from J, with 14 bases between. This CDR3 comprises 14 residues. Germline V gene lookup returns CDR1 ENHRY and CDR2 SYGVKD.

The V gene is TRBV24-1, the J gene TRBJ1-2; maybe TRBD1 (6 bases). Looked up from germline, CDR1 is KGHDR and CDR2 is SFDVKD. The CDR3 runs 14 residues. The V end was cut by 0 bases, the J end by 2 bases, with 6 bases between. The CDR3 region is CATSDLTGNYGYTF. In nucleotides, the CDR3 is TGTGCCACCAGTGATTTGACAGGGAACTATGGCTACACCTTC.

This sequence joins TRBV12-3 or TRBV12-4 and TRBJ2-7, with D unresolved. This CDR3 comprises 11 residues. V was trimmed by 2 bases and J by 6 bases, leaving 5 bases between them. The CDR3 DNA is TGTGCCAGCAGTTTAATCCGCGAGCAGTACTTC. It translates to CASSLIREQYF.

This chain uses TRBV6-5 with TRBJ2-1; D is perhaps TRBD1 (6 bases). The CDR3 sequence is 13 residues long. Trimming removed 7 bases from V and 1 base from J, with 8 bases in between. The germline V gene encodes CDR1 MNHEY and CDR2 SVGAGI. In DNA, the CDR3 is TGTGCCAGCAAAAGGGGGTCCTACAATGAGCAGTTCTTC. Protein sequence: CASKRGSYNEQFF.

V usage is TRBV18 and J usage is TRBJ2-4; TRBD1 matches at 7 bases. Unmatched junction bases numbered 6, after V lost 1 base and J lost 6 bases. The CDR3 totals 15 residues. Germline CDR1 and CDR2: KGHSH and LQKENI. The CDR3 loop is CASSPLRGGGNIQYF. DNA of the CDR3: TGTGCCAGCTCACCACTACGAGGGGGCGGAAACATTCAGTACTTC.

This clone was recorded a few times. The chain employs TRBV19 and TRBJ1-6; D remains ambiguous. Germline CDR1 LNHDA, CDR2 SQIVND (reference sequence). Between the trimmed V and J ends, which lost 0 bases and 7 bases, there was a span of 7 bases. This CDR3 is built from 14 residues. CDR3 residues: CASSIDRGNSPLHF. CDR3 DNA: TGTGCCAGTAGTATAGATCGAGGAAATTCACCCCTCCACTTT.

V gene TRBV7-3 combines with J gene TRBJ1-2; maybe TRBD1 (6 bases). With 4 bases removed from V and 2 bases from J, the gap between germline ends came to 14 bases. The CDR3 has 15 residues. CDR1 and CDR2 (germline): SGHTA, FQGTGA. CDR3 nucleotide sequence: TGTGCCAGCAGCTCGTCCCGGGACATAAACTATGGCTACACCTTC. Translation: CASSSSRDINYGYTF.

The count of this clone is one. V gene TRBV4-1 combines with J gene TRBJ2-1; 10 bases fit TRBD2. V lost 0 bases and J lost 8; bases outside the gene matches: 4. The CDR3 length is 15 residues. Germline-derived CDR1 and CDR2 are MGHRA and YSYEKL. DNA for the CDR3: TGCGCCAGCAGCCAAGATAGCGGGGGGAGCGATGAGCAGTTCTTC. Amino acid sequence: CASSQDSGGSDEQFF.

The rearrangement uses TRBV19 and TRBJ1-2; possible D gene TRBD1, 5 bases. V dropped 9 bases and J dropped 6 bases, with 23 bases sitting between them. The CDR3 length is 15 residues. CDR1 and CDR2 from the germline V gene are LNHDA and SQIVND (reference sequence). The CDR3 here is CASYHPGTLTHGYTF. The DNA for the CDR3 is TGTGCCAGCTACCATCCCGGGACTCTCACCCATGGCTACACCTTC.

The chain joins TRBV9 to TRBJ1-6; D remains unclear. Per germline, CDR1 SGDLS and CDR2 YYNGEE. The CDR3 extends over 15 amino acids. V lost 4 bases to trimming and J lost 7 bases, with 15 bases between them. CDR3 region: CASSPRGGRNSPLHF. CDR3 DNA: TGTGCCAGCAGCCCCCGGGGAGGTAGGAATTCACCCCTCCACTTT.

As regards this clone: A much larger clone differs by one base, so this may be a read error. The sample has other DNA sequences that encode this CDR3 too. The chain combines TRBV28 with TRBJ2-7, with TRBD1 matching 10 bases. V was pared by 6 bases and J by 4 bases, with 3 bases of the junction left unmatched. Germline assignment: CDR1 MDHEN and CDR2 SYDVKM. The CDR3 consists of 13 residues. The CDR3 spells CASSPGQGYEQYF. The CDR3 DNA sequence: TGTGCCAGCAGCCCGGGACAGGGGTACGAGCAGTACTTC.

The chain carries TRBV15 and TRBJ2-5; 10 bases map to TRBD1. V lost 0 bases to trimming and J lost 5 bases; unmatched junction nucleotides: 6. The CDR3 is made up of 16 amino acids. The germline gives CDR1 LNHNV, CDR2 YYDKDF (reference sequence). The CDR3: CATSRDVGQGVETQYF. The CDR3 region has the DNA TGTGCCACCAGCAGAGATGTTGGACAGGGGGTCGAGACCCAGTACTTC.

The genes are TRBV19 and TRBJ1-2; D uncertain. Trimming cost V 5 bases and J 4 bases, with 14 bases left between them. Germline V gives CDR1 LNHDA, CDR2 SQIVND (reference sequence). CDR3 length: 14 residues. The CDR3 here is CASSLTVGSYGYTF. The CDR3 region has the DNA TGTGCCAGTAGTTTGACTGTCGGCAGCTATGGCTACACCTTC.

In DNA, the CDR3 is TGTGCCAGCAGTGCTACGGGTCCCACCGGGGAGCTGTTTTTT. This codes for CASSATGPTGELFF. The chain joins TRBV14 to TRBJ2-2; D gene uncertain. The CDR3 runs 14 residues. V gave up 6 bases and J gave up 4 bases, with 12 bases separating them. Germline values: CDR1 SGHDN, CDR2 FVKESK.

The chain combines TRBV6-5 with TRBJ2-7; no clear D gene. Germline CDR1 MNHEY, CDR2 SVGAGI. This CDR3 is built from 12 residues. V lost 8 bases and J 1 base, leaving 9 bases between the germline ends. The CDR3 region has the DNA TGTGCCAGCCGTATAGAGTCCTACGAGCAGTACTTC. It yields the protein CASRIESYEQYF.

The V gene is TRBV4-2, the J gene TRBJ2-1; D call uncertain. V shed 0 bases and J shed 6 bases, with 12 bases lying between them. Per germline, CDR1 LGHNA and CDR2 YNFKEQ. The CDR3 extends over 15 amino acids. CDR3 amino acids: CASSQDLRFGNEQFF. CDR3 sequence (DNA): TGTGCCAGCAGCCAAGATCTTAGATTTGGCAATGAGCAGTTCTTC.

The sample holds one count of this clone. This rearrangement joins TRBV3-1 (or the pseudogene TRBV3-2) to TRBJ1-2, with D possibly being TRBD1 (6 bases). The CDR3 loop spans 13 amino acids. CDR1 is LGHDT and CDR2 is YNNKEL in the germline V gene (reference sequence). V lost 4 bases, J lost 7 bases, and 13 bases lay in between. The DNA of the CDR3 is TGTGCCAGCAGCCCCCTCGGGGGGGCTGGCTACACCTTC. This sequence encodes CASSPLGGAGYTF.

The chain combines TRBV18 with TRBJ1-6, with 8 positions matching TRBD1. The germline V gene encodes CDR1 KGHSH and CDR2 LQKENI. The V segment lost 3 bases and the J segment 5 bases; nucleotides outside the gene matches: 6. This CDR3 spans 16 amino acids. The CDR3: CASSPITGGHNSPLHF. The CDR3 DNA reads TGTGCCAGCTCACCCATAACAGGGGGGCATAATTCACCCCTCCACTTT.